This entry features one TCR beta chain sequence. While infection was still active, Seattle patients were enrolled and then followed longitudinally. The CDR3 extends over 14 amino acids. After removal of 5 bases from V and 3 bases from J, the junction contained 6 bases not matched to a gene. The germline gives CDR1 SQVTM, CDR2 ANQGSEA. As processed by the authors: Reference gene primer amplification gave nucleated cell count estimates. Profiling relied on immunoSEQ multiplex PCR, and the TCRdb table lists in-frame clones only, not all of them. V and J calls plus clone size are reproduced from that table; the DNA served to infer D and trimming. The sample gives some 260,000 clones, approximately 89% of which show up once; roughly 6.8% is in the top ten. These data come from a study of blood T cell repertoires in COVID-19. Study background: T cells, B-cell-depleted T cells, or PBMCs provided the cDNA or gDNA that served as material.

The clonotype was recovered from a woman aged 25 to 45 with COVID-19, enrolled during active disease. Sequencing input: peripheral blood. The V gene is TRBV29-1, the J gene TRBJ2-2; 7 nucleotides align to TRBD2. DNA for the CDR3: TGCAGCGTTTGTCTAGCGGATTACACCGGGGAGCTGTTTTTT. Amino acids: CSVCLADYTGELFF.